Presented here are 19 T cell receptor beta chains from one specimen sequenced in a study of T cell responses to AZD1222 COVID-19 vaccine (TCRdb year 2021). Library preparation was by the immunoSEQ multiplex PCR assay. In its TCRdb copy, this immuneACCESS table keeps in-frame sequences only and misses some clones. Where compared with another copy, unresolved V genes explain less than half of these, and the others have no known cause. Present in this sample are about 110,000 clones, approximately 87% of which were seen just once. 4.4% of the sample belongs to the ten largest clones. According to the study, the label for this sample's time point signals: about 28 days (+/-7) after the second vaccine dose. Material: peripheral blood, obtained 28 days after the second AZD1222 dose. The receptor set was obtained from an adult who received the AZD1222 COVID-19 vaccine.

DNA for the CDR3: TGTGCCAGCAGCTCCCGCAGAAACACCATATATTTT. Translation: CASSSRRNTIYF. The chain couples TRBV7-2 to TRBJ1-3; D uncertain. In germline, CDR1 is SGHTA, CDR2 FQGNSA. There are 12 residues in the CDR3. The V and J ends lost 4 bases and 5 bases respectively, with 6 bases between them.

The table lists this clone with a count of one. The chain joins TRBV12-3 or TRBV12-4 to TRBJ2-1, with a weak D call TRBD1 (5 bases). CDR3 length: 13 amino acids. Trimming shortened V by 2 bases and J by 4 bases, and 6 bases separated the two germline ends. Written as DNA, the CDR3 is TGTGCCAGCAGTTTACAGGGTTACAATGAGCAGTTCTTC. Its protein product is CASSLQGYNEQFF.

The J gene is TRBJ2-2, the V gene TRBV11-2; 7 nucleotides agree with TRBD2. Per germline, CDR1 SGHAT and CDR2 FQNNGV. The V gene end was trimmed by 0 bases and the J gene end by 3 bases; junction bases not matched to a gene: 4. This CDR3 spans 16 amino acids. The CDR3 bases are TGTGCCAGCAGCTTAGATCGGCTAGCGGACACCGGGGAGCTGTTTTTT. It is translated as CASSLDRLADTGELFF.

V usage is TRBV18 and J usage is TRBJ2-7; no definite D call. There are 13 residues in the CDR3. V was pared by 2 bases and J by 3 bases, with 8 bases between. Germline CDR1 and CDR2: KGHSH and LQKENI. As DNA, the CDR3 is TGTGCCAGCTCACCAGATCAGAACTACGAGCAGTACTTC. As protein: CASSPDQNYEQYF. The complete variable domain, with remaining parts taken from reference TRBV18 and TRBJ2-7, reads NAGVMQNPRHLVRRRGQEARLRCSPMKGHSHVYWYRQLPEEGLKFMVYLQKENIIDESGMPKERFSAEFPKEGPSILRIQQVVRGDSAAYFCASSPDQNYEQYFGPGTRLTVT.

This chain joins TRBV15 and TRBJ2-7; D not certain. The V and J ends lost 8 bases and 0 bases respectively, with 11 bases between them. The CDR3 totals 13 residues. The germline gives CDR1 LNHNV, CDR2 YYDKDF (reference sequence). The CDR3, as DNA: TGTGCCACCCAGGTAGAGAGCTCCTACGAGCAGTACTTC. Translation gives CATQVESSYEQYF.

This clone has a handful of counts. The V and J genes are TRBV28 and TRBJ1-5; D gene ambiguous. The CDR3 extends over 15 amino acids. V gave up 3 bases and J gave up 2 bases, with 11 bases separating them. The germline V gene encodes CDR1 MDHEN and CDR2 SYDVKM. For the CDR3, the DNA is TGTGCCAGCAGTTTCTTTCGGGCCCGCAATCAGCCCCAGCATTTT. This gives the protein CASSFFRARNQPQHF.

V gene TRBV5-1 combines with J gene TRBJ2-1, with D possibly matching TRBD2 (6 bases). The germline V gene has CDR1 SGHRS and CDR2 YFSETQ. V lost 4 bases and J lost 6, with 14 bases in between. The CDR3 sequence is 14 residues long. The CDR3 here is CASSPTSLGNEQFF. The CDR3 region has the DNA TGCGCCAGCAGCCCGACTAGTCTCGGCAATGAGCAGTTCTTC.

The chain recombines TRBV25-1 with TRBJ2-7; maybe TRBD1 (6 bases). The CDR3 spans 14 residues. Germline values: CDR1 MGHDK, CDR2 SYGVNS. V was cut by 2 bases and J by 6 bases, with 14 bases left in between. In DNA form, the CDR3 reads TGTGCCAGCAGTGAACCCGTACAGGGTTGCGAGCAGTACTTC. As protein: CASSEPVQGCEQYF.

The chain carries TRBV28 and TRBJ2-5, with 8 bases identical to TRBD1. V lost 6 bases, J lost 2 bases, and 5 bases stayed unmatched. Germline V CDR1 and CDR2: MDHEN, SYDVKM. The CDR3 runs to 14 residues. Written as DNA, the CDR3 is TGTGCCAGCAGGACTACAGGGGGTCAAGAGACCCAGTACTTC. This gives the protein CASRTTGGQETQYF.

The rearrangement links TRBV7-9 to TRBJ1-4; tentative D call: TRBD1 (5 bases). The CDR3 extends over 14 amino acids. From germline, CDR1 is SEHNR and CDR2 FQNEAQ (reference sequence). V shed 7 bases and J shed 2 bases, with 11 bases lying between them. The CDR3 loop reads CASNQGLTNEKLFF. Here the CDR3 DNA reads TGTGCCAGCAATCAGGGACTTACTAATGAAAAACTGTTTTTT.

This chain uses TRBV27 with TRBJ1-2, with D possibly TRBD1 on 5 matching bases. Germline V gene sequence: CDR1 MNHEY, CDR2 SMNVEV (reference sequence). V lost 6 bases and J lost 1, with 15 bases in between. The CDR3 runs 15 residues. CDR3 sequence reads: CASRPGAGNNYGYTF. The CDR3 DNA is TGTGCCAGCAGACCCGGGGCAGGGAATAACTATGGCTACACCTTC.

V gene TRBV3-1 (or the pseudogene TRBV3-2) combines with J gene TRBJ1-2; no clear D. The V gene lost 1 base and the J gene lost 7 bases, with 4 bases spanning the gap. Germline CDR1 LGHDT, CDR2 YNNKEL (reference sequence). This CDR3 comprises 11 residues. The CDR3 DNA reads as TGTGCCAGCAGCCAAGGGCTTGGCTACACCTTC. This sequence encodes CASSQGLGYTF.

The rearrangement joins TRBV9 to TRBJ1-2, with 10 bases matching TRBD1. The germline V gene has CDR1 SGDLS and CDR2 YYNGEE. The CDR3 loop spans 14 amino acids. J was trimmed by 5 bases and V by 7 bases; bases with no gene match: 8. The CDR3 sequence is CASDTGTGAYGYTF. The CDR3 DNA is TGTGCCAGCGACACCGGGACAGGGGCTTATGGCTACACCTTC.

This sequence joins TRBV19 and TRBJ1-5, with D possibly TRBD1 on 6 matching bases. The V end lost 7 bases, the J end lost 6 bases, and 19 bases lay between the germline ends. Germline lookup yields CDR1 LNHDA and CDR2 SQIVND (reference sequence). CDR3 length: 15 amino acids. The CDR3 reads CASTLLGQFSQPQHF. The CDR3 DNA is TGTGCCAGTACTCTGTTGGGACAATTCTCTCAGCCCCAGCATTTT.

This clone was found once. This rearrangement joins TRBV5-5 to TRBJ1-2; 8 nucleotides align to TRBD1. This CDR3 has 14 amino acids. The ends lost 3 bases at V and 4 bases at J; junction bases unmatched: 5. Germline V gene lookup returns CDR1 SGHKS and CDR2 YYEKEE (reference sequence). This CDR3 reads CASSSPGQGYGYTF. CDR3 DNA: TGTGCCAGCAGCTCTCCCGGACAGGGCTATGGCTACACCTTC.

The chain employs TRBV7-9 and TRBJ2-2; 7 positions agree with TRBD1. V shed 3 bases and J 3 bases; nucleotides not matched to a gene: 4. In germline, CDR1 is SEHNR, CDR2 FQNEAQ (reference sequence). The CDR3 contains 15 residues. The CDR3 loop is CASSFNRGYTGELFF. In nucleotides, the CDR3 is TGTGCCAGCAGCTTTAACAGGGGTTACACCGGGGAGCTGTTTTTT.

This sequence joins TRBV6-2 or TRBV6-3 and TRBJ2-5; D may match TRBD1 or TRBD2 (6 bases each). This CDR3 is 19 amino acids long. The germline gives CDR1 MNHEY, CDR2 SVGEGT. V lost 0 bases to trimming and J lost 5 bases, with 25 bases between them. The CDR3, as DNA: TGTGCCAGCAGTTACTCTATCCGTCGGGGGCCAGCGGACCGGGAGACCCAGTACTTC. This codes for CASSYSIRRGPADRETQYF.

CDR3 sequence (DNA): TGTGCCAGCAGCTACGGCGGTGGGGCCTACGAGCAGTACTTC. Translated, it gives CASSYGGGAYEQYF. The chain has TRBV7-2 and TRBJ2-7; D is uncertain. The V gene lost 4 bases and the J gene lost 2 bases, with 12 bases spanning the gap. Germline assignment: CDR1 SGHTA and CDR2 FQGNSA. The CDR3 sequence is 14 residues long.

The chain recombines TRBV7-8 with TRBJ2-7; D unresolved. The CDR3 is 14 residues long. Trimming removed 5 bases at V and 6 bases at J, with 17 bases between. CDR1 is SGHVS and CDR2 is FQNEAQ in the germline V gene. The DNA for the CDR3 is TGTGCCAGCAGCGCTACAGAGTTTACGGGCGAGCAGTACTTC. Its protein product is CASSATEFTGEQYF.